What follows describes a single T cell receptor beta chain. It was with 60 Vbeta and 13 Jbeta primers that the PCR ran. Sequencing used immunoSEQ multiplex PCR; TCRdb keeps in-frame clones, though not all of them. Among roughly 140,000 clones, 64% were seen once, and the ten largest hold 3%. This entry is derived from a study of cytomegalovirus exposure and HLA in healthy donors. V was pared by 7 bases and J by 5 bases, with 21 bases between. This CDR3 has 16 residues. The chain couples TRBV23-1 to TRBJ1-5; D might be TRBD1 (5 bases). TRBV23-1 is an ORF, with its function uncertain. The sample taken for sequencing was PBMCs. This receptor was taken from a woman aged 30 to 39 in good health and CMV-seropositive. Written as DNA, the CDR3 is TGCGCCAGCAACCGGTTTACTCAGGGCGGGGATCAGCCCCAGCATTTT. This encodes CASNRFTQGGDQPQHF.